This T cell receptor beta chain was observed in a study of blood T cells in healthy people across ages. CDR3 length equals 15 residues. CDR1 is LGHNA and CDR2 is YNFKEQ in the germline V gene. Remarks on this clonotype: One end of the junction varies from germline; a read error may be responsible.

Then a second PCR, running roughly 6 to 11 cycles, was carried out with a sample-barcoded 5' primer and a J-beta primer mix. CDR3-containing paired-end reads numbering at least 2.5 million came from each sample. MiXCR, applied by TCRdb to the 5' RACE reads, yields one record per CDR3 protein. The sample yields around 1,100,000 distinct CDR3 sequences, approximately 38% seen once. The J gene is TRBJ2-3, the V gene TRBV4-2, with D tentatively TRBD2 (5 bases). The origin of this receptor is a man aged 18 to 30 in good health. Sequencing input: blood. CDR3 nucleotides: TGTGCCAGCAACCAAGATCCTAGCCCCACAGATACGCAGTATTTT. Translation gives CASNQDPSPTDTQYF.